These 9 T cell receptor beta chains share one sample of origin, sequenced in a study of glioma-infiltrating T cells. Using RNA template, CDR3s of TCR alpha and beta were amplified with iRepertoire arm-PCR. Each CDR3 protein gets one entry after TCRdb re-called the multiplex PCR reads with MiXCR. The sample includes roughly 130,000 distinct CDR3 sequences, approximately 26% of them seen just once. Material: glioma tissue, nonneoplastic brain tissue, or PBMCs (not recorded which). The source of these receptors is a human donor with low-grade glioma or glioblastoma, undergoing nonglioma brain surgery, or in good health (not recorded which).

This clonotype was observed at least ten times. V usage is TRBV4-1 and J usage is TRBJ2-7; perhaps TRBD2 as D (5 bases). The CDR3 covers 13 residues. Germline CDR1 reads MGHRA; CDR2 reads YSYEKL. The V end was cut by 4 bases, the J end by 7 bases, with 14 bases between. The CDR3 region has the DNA TGCGCCAGCAGCCGCGGGCCCGGGTTAGAGCAGTACGTC. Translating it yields CASSRGPGLEQYV.

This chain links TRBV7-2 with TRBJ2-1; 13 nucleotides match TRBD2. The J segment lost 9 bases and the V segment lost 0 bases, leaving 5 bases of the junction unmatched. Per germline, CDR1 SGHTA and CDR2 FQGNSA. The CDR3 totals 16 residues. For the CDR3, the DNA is TGTGCCAGCAGCTTAGCTGGGACTAGCGGGGCTGTTGAGCAGTTCTTC. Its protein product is CASSLAGTSGAVEQFF.

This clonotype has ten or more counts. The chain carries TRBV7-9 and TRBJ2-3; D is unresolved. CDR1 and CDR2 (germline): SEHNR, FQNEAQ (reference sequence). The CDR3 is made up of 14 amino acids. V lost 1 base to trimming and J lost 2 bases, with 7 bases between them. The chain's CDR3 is CASSLDDSTDTQYF. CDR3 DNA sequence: TGTGCCAGCAGCTTAGACGACTCCACAGATACGCAGTATTTT.

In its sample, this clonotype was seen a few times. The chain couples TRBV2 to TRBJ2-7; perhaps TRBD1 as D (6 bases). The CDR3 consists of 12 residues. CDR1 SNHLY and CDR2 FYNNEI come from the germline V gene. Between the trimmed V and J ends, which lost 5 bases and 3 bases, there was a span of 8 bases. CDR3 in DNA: TGTGCCAGCAGTAAGGACAGCTACGAGCAGTACGTC. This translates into CASSKDSYEQYV.

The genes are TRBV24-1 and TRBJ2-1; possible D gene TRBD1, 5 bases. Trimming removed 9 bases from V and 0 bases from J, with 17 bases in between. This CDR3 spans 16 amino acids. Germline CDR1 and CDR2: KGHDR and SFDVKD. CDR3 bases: TGTGCCACCGGACCTAGGGGCGGAAGCTCCTACAATGAGCAGTTCTTC. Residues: CATGPRGGSSYNEQFF.

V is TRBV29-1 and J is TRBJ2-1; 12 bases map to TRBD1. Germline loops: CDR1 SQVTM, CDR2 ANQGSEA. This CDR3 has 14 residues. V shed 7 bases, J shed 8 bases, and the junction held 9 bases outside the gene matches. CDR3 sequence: CSGSRDRGHYEQFF. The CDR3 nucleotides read TGCAGCGGTTCCCGGGACAGGGGGCACTATGAGCAGTTCTTC.

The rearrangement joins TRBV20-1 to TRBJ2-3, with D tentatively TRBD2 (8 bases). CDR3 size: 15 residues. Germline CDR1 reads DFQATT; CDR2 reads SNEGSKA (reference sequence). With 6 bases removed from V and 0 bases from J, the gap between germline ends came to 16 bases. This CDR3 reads CSAKTGTSSTDTQYF. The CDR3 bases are TGCAGTGCCAAGACAGGGACTAGTAGCACAGATACGCAGTATTTT.

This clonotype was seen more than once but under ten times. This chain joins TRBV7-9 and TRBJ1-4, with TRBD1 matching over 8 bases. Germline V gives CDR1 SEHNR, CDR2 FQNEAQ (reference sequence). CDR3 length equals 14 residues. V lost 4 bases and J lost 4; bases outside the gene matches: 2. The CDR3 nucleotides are TGTGCCAGCAGCTGGGACAGGCTTAATGAAAAACTGTTTTTT. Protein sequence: CASSWDRLNEKLFF.

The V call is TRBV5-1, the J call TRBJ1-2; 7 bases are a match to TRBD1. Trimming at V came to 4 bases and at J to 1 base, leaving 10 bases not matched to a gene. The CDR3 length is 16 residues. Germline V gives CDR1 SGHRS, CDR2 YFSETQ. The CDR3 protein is CASSRARGDINYGYTF. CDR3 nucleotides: TGCGCCAGCAGCAGAGCCAGGGGGGACATTAACTATGGCTACACCTTC.